This T cell receptor beta chain was sequenced during a study of radiation and T cells in renal cell carcinoma. A word on this clone: Its antigen is unidentified.

The method was immunoSEQ multiplex PCR; TCRdb's version includes in-frame clones alone and lacks a portion of them. The table shows 150,000 or so clones, with 88% occurring only once. Time point defined: baseline pretreatment blood. The treatment denotes: 15 Gy SBRT to primary tumor, nephrectomy 4 weeks later. Serial blood draws occurred at baseline and 2 and 4 weeks post-SBRT. Study outcomes and limitations: In blood, top tumor clones expanded by 2 weeks, shrinking by 4.

This CDR3 has 15 residues. Trimming stripped 5 bases from V and 4 bases from J, with 14 bases between. The V gene's germline CDR1 is LGHNA and CDR2 YNFKEQ. This clonotype originated in a woman in her 70s with renal cell carcinoma. The J gene is TRBJ2-2, the V gene TRBV4-2; D remains ambiguous. Sample: blood, taken from a patient whose treatment included radiotherapy and nephrectomy. The CDR3: CASSAVIGRTGELFF. The DNA of the CDR3 is TGTGCCAGCAGCGCGGTAATAGGGCGCACCGGGGAGCTGTTTTTT.